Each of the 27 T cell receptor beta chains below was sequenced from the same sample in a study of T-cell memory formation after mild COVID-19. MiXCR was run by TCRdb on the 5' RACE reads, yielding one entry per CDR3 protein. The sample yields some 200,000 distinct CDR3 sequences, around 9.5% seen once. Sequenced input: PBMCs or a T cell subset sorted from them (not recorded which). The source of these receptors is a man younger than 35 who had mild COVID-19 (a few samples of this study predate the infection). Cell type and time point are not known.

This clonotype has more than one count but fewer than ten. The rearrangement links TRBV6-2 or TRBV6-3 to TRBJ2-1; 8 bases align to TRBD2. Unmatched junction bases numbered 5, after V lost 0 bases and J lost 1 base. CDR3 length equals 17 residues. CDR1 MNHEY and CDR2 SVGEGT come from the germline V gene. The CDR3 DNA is TGTGCCAGCAGTTACTCGATAGCGGGGTATTCCTACAATGAGCAGTTCTTC. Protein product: CASSYSIAGYSYNEQFF.

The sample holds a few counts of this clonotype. The CDR3 loop reads CASSQEGFRVHQPQHF. As DNA, the CDR3 is TGTGCCAGCAGCCAAGAGGGATTCAGGGTCCATCAGCCCCAGCATTTT. The genes are TRBV14 and TRBJ1-5, with D maybe TRBD1 (5 bases). CDR3 size: 16 residues. The germline CDR1 and CDR2 sequences are SGHDN and FVKESK. Trimming stripped 0 bases from V and 5 bases from J, with 14 bases between.

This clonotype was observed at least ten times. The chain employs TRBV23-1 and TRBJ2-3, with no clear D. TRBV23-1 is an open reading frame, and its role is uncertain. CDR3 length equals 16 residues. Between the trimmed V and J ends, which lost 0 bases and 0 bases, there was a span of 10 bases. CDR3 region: CASSQSLAVSTDTQYF. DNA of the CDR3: TGCGCCAGCAGTCAATCCCTGGCAGTTAGCACAGATACGCAGTATTTT.

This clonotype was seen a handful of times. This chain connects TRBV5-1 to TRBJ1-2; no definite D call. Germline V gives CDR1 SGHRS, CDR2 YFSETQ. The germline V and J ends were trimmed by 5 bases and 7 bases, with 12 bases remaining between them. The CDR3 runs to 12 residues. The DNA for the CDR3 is TGCGCCAGCAGTCCGGAGGGAGGTGGCTACACCTTC. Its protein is CASSPEGGGYTF.

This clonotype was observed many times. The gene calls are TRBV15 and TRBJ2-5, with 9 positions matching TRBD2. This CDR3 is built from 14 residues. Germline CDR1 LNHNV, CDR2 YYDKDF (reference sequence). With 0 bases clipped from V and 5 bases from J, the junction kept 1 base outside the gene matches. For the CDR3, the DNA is TGTGCCACCAGCAGAGATCTAGCGGGGGAGACCCAGTACTTC. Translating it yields CATSRDLAGETQYF.

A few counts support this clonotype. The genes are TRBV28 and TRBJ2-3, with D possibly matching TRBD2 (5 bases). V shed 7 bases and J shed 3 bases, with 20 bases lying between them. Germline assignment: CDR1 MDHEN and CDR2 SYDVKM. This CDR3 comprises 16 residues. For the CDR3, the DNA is TGTGCCAGCACCGATATGGACTTCGCCGAGACAGATACGCAGTATTTT. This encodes CASTDMDFAETDTQYF. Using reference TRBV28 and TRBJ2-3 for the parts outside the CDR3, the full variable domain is DVKVTQSSRYLVKRTGEKVFLECVQDMDHENMFWYRQDPGLGLRLIYFSYDVKMKEKGDIPEGYSVSREKKERFSLILESASTNQTSMYLCASTDMDFAETDTQYFGPGTRLTVL.

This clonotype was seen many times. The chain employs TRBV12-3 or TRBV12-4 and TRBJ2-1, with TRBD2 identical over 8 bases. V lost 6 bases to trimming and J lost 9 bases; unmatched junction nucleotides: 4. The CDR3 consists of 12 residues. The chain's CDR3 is CASSPGTSEQFF. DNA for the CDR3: TGTGCCAGCAGCCCAGGGACTAGTGAGCAGTTCTTC.

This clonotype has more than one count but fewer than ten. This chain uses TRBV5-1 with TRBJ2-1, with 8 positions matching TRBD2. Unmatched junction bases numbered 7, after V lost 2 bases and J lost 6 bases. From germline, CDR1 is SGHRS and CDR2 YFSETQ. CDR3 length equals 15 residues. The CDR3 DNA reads TGCGCCAGCAGCTTTACCCCCGCGGGGGGCAATGAGCAGTTCTTC. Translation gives CASSFTPAGGNEQFF.

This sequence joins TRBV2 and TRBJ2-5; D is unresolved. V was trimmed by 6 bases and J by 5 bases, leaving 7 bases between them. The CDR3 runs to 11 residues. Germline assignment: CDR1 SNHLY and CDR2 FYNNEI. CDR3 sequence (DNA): TGTGCCAGCAGGTTCGCGGAGACCCAGTACTTC. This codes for CASRFAETQYF.

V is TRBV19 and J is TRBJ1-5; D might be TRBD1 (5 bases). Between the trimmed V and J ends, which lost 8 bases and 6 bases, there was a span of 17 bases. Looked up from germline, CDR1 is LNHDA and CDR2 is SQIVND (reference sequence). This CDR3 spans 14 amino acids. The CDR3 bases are TGTGCCAGTCTGAAAGGGCAGGGCGGTCAGCCCCAGCATTTT. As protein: CASLKGQGGQPQHF.

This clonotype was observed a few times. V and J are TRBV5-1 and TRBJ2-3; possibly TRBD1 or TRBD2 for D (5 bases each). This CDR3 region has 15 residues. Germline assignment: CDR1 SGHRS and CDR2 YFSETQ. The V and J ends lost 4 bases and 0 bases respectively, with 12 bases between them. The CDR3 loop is CASSVGGTSTDTQYF. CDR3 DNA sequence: TGCGCCAGCAGCGTTGGGGGTACTAGCACAGATACGCAGTATTTT.

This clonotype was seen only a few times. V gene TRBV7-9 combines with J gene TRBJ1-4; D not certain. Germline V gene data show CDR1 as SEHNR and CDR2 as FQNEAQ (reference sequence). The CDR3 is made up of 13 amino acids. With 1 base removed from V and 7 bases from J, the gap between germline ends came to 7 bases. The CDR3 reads CASSLGLGEKLFF. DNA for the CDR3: TGTGCCAGCAGCTTAGGGCTGGGTGAAAAACTGTTTTTT.

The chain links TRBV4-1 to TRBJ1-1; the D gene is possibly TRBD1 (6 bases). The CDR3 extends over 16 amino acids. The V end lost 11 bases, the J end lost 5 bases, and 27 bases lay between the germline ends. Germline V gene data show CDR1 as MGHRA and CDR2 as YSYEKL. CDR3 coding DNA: TGCGCCGCCGGAGGGGGGGCGAGGGACGGGGAGACTGAAGCTTTCTTT. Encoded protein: CAAGGGARDGETEAFF.

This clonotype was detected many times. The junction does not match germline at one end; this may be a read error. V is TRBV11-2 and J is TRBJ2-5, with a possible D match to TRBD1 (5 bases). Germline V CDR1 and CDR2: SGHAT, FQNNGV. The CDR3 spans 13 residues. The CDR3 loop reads CASSIDRQETQYF. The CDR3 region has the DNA TGTGCCAGCAGCATAGACAGACAAGAGACCCAGTACTTC.

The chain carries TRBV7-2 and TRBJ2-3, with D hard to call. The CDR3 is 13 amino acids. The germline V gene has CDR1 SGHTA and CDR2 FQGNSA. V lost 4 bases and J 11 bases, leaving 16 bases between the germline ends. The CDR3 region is CASSSASPDRQYF. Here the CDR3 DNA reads TGTGCCAGCAGCTCGGCCTCTCCCGACCGGCAGTATTTT.

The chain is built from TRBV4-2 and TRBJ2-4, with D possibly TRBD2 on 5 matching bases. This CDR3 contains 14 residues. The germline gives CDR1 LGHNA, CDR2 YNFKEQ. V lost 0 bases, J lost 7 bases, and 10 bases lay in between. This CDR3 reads CASSQEAGLNIQYF. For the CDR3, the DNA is TGTGCCAGCAGCCAAGAGGCGGGCCTTAACATTCAGTACTTC.

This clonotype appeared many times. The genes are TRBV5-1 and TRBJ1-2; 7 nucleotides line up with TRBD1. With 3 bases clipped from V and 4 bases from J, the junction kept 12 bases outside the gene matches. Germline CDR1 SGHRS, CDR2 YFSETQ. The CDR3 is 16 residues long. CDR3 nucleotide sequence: TGCGCCAGCAGCTCAGAGACAGGGTTTCTTGGCTATGGCTACACCTTC. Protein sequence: CASSSETGFLGYGYTF.

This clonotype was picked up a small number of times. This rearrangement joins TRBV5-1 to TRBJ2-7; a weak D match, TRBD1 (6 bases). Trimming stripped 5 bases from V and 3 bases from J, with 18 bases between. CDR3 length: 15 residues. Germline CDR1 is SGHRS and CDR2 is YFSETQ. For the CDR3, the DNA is TGCGCCAGCAGATCTACTCCCGAAGGGGGCTACGAGCAGTACGTC. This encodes CASRSTPEGGYEQYV.

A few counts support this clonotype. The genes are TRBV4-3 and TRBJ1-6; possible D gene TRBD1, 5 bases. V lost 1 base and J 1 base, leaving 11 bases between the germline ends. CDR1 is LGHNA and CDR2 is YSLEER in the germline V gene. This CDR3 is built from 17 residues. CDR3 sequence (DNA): TGCGCCAGCAGCCAAGCGGGGGGGTGGTCCTATAATTCACCCCTCCACTTT. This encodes CASSQAGGWSYNSPLHF.

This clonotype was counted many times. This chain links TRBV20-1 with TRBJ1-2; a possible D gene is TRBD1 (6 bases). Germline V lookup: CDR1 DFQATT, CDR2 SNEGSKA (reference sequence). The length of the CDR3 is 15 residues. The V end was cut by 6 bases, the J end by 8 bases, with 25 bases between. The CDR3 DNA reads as TGCAGTGCCCAAGACTCGACAGGTCCCTTGGGAGGCTACACCTTC. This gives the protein CSAQDSTGPLGGYTF.

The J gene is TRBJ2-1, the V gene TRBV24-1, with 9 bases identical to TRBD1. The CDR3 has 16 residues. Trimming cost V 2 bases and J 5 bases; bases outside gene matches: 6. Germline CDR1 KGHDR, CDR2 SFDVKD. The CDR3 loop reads CATSDSGTGIHNEQFF. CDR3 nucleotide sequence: TGTGCCACCAGTGATTCCGGGACAGGGATTCACAATGAGCAGTTCTTC.

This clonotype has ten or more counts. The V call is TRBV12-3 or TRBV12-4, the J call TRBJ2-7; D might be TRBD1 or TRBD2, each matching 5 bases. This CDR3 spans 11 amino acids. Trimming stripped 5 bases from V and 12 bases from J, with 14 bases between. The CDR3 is CASSTGQGLYF. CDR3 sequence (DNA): TGTGCCAGCAGTACGGGGCAGGGCCTGTACTTC.

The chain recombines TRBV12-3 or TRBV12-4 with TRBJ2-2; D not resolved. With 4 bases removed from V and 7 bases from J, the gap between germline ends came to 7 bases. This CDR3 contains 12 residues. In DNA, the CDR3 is TGTGCCAGCAGTTACGCGGTCGGGGAGCTGTTTTTT. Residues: CASSYAVGELFF.

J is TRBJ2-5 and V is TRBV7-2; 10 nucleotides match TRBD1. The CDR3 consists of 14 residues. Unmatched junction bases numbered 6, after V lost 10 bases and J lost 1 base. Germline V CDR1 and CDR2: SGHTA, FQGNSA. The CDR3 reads CATRRDRGQETQYF. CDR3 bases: TGTGCCACACGAAGGGACAGGGGCCAAGAGACCCAGTACTTC.

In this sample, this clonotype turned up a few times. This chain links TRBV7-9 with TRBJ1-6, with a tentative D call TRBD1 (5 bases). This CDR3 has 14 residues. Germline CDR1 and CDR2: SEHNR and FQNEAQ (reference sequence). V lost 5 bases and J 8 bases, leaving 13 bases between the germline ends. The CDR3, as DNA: TGTGCCAGCAGCCCGGGGCGAGGGTATTCACCCCTCCACTTT. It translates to CASSPGRGYSPLHF.

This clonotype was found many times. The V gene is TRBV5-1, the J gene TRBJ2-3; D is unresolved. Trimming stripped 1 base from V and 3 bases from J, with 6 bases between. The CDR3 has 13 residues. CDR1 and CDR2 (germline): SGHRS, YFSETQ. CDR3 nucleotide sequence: TGCGCCAGCAGCTTGTACAGTACAGATACGCAGTATTTT. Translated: CASSLYSTDTQYF.

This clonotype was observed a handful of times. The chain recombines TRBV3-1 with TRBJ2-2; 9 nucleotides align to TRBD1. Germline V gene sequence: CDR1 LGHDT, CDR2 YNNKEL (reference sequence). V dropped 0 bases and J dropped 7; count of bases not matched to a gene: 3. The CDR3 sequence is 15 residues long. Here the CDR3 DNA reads TGTGCCAGCAGCCAAGAAACAGGGGGCGGCGGGGAGCTGTTTTTT. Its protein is CASSQETGGGGELFF. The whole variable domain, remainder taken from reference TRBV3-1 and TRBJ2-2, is DTAVSQTPKYLVTQMGNDKSIKCEQNLGHDTMYWYKQDSKKFLKIMFSYNNKELIINETVPNRFSPKSPDKAHLNLHINSLELGDSAVYFCASSQETGGGGELFFGEGSRLTVL.